This entry concerns a single T cell receptor beta chain. Its antigen is currently unknown. It was with 60 Vbeta and 13 Jbeta primers that the PCR ran. Assay: immunoSEQ multiplex PCR; the TCRdb copy retains only in-frame clones and omits some. The data hold more than 85,000 clones, with roughly 15% observed a single time. This sample is part of a study of cytomegalovirus exposure and HLA in healthy donors. Study background: An early data release held some 85 million unique TCRs from HLA-typed donors.

These donors counted as nominally healthy when sampled, but unrecorded immune exposures were likely. The study's findings and limits: Among the CMV-associated chains, three were confirmed in vitro as specific for CMV antigens. On later analysis, the bulk of CMV-associated TCR beta chains appeared to be HLA-restricted.

The sequencing sample was made of PBMCs. This clonotype was sampled from a female donor in good health and CMV-seronegative.

This CDR3 reads CSDLTSGRTDTQYF. The CDR3 DNA is TGCAGCGATCTGACTAGCGGGAGAACAGATACGCAGTATTTT. The rearrangement links TRBV29-1 to TRBJ2-3; TRBD2 agrees at 12 bases. CDR1 is SQVTM, CDR2 ANQGSEA, per germline. The CDR3 is 14 amino acids. The junction had 5 bases not matched to a gene; V was cut back by 7 bases and J by 3 bases.